Below are 19 T cell receptor beta chains sequenced from a single sample in a study of cytomegalovirus exposure and HLA in healthy donors. Vbeta (60) and Jbeta (13) primers were used in the PCR. The table came from immunoSEQ multiplex PCR; TCRdb's copy has only in-frame clones and leaves some out. The sample includes 110,000 to 150,000 clones, roughly 71% seen only once; the top ten take 7%. Sequenced material: PBMCs. The receptor set was obtained from a man in his thirties or forties in good health and CMV-seronegative.

The chain recombines TRBV7-2 with TRBJ1-6; D might be TRBD1 (5 bases). Deletions cut 5 bases from V and 6 bases from J, with 17 bases between. The CDR3 is 16 amino acids. Looked up from germline, CDR1 is SGHTA and CDR2 is FQGNSA. CDR3 residues: CASSPRSGGSNSPLHF. The CDR3 region has the DNA TGTGCCAGCAGCCCAAGATCCGGGGGATCTAATTCACCCCTCCACTTT.

This chain connects TRBV5-1 to TRBJ2-3; D is unclear. The CDR3 is 18 residues long. Trimming stripped 0 bases from V and 0 bases from J, with 17 bases between. Germline V gene data show CDR1 as SGHRS and CDR2 as YFSETQ. CDR3 bases: TGCGCCAGCAGCTTGGAACCCAGAAGTCCCGGGAGCACAGATACGCAGTATTTT. It specifies CASSLEPRSPGSTDTQYF.

The chain combines TRBV4-1 with TRBJ1-2; 9 bases fit TRBD1. V was pared by 2 bases and J by 8 bases, with 3 bases of the junction left unmatched. The CDR3 runs 13 residues. CDR1 is MGHRA and CDR2 is YSYEKL in the germline V gene. The CDR3: CASSQNRGQGYTF. The CDR3 DNA reads as TGCGCCAGCAGCCAAAACAGGGGGCAAGGCTACACCTTC.

The chain combines TRBV28 with TRBJ1-3; D gene unclear. Germline CDR1 and CDR2: MDHEN and SYDVKM. This CDR3 spans 16 amino acids. Trimming removed 3 bases at V and 0 bases at J, with 12 bases between. CDR3 coding DNA: TGTGCCAGCAGTTTGTGGGTCGGGAGCTCTGGAAACACCATATATTTT. Translation: CASSLWVGSSGNTIYF.

This chain links TRBV7-2 with TRBJ2-7, with D hard to call. The CDR3 has 13 residues. V was pared by 1 base and J by 1 base, with 5 bases between. The V gene's germline CDR1 is SGHTA and CDR2 FQGNSA. The CDR3 DNA follows: TGTGCCAGCAGCTTAGACAGTTCCTACGAGCAGTACTTC. Translating gives CASSLDSSYEQYF.

V gene TRBV15 combines with J gene TRBJ2-3; 10 bases are shared with TRBD2. The CDR3 spans 15 residues. J gave up 5 bases and V 0 bases, and 2 bases lay outside the gene matches. CDR1 is LNHNV and CDR2 is YYDKDF in the germline V gene (reference sequence). This CDR3 is CATSRELAGGDTQYF. The DNA for the CDR3 is TGTGCCACCAGCAGAGAATTAGCGGGGGGAGATACGCAGTATTTT.

This clone was found once. V gene TRBV6-1 combines with J gene TRBJ2-3; 13 nucleotides agree with TRBD2. Germline V gives CDR1 MNHNS, CDR2 SASEGT. J gave up 2 bases and V 4 bases, and 3 bases lay outside the gene matches. This CDR3 comprises 16 residues. CDR3 nucleotides: TGTGCCAGCAGTGGGGGACTAGCGGGGTACACAGATACGCAGTATTTT. Protein: CASSGGLAGYTDTQYF.

The chain couples TRBV27 to TRBJ2-2, with D possibly matching TRBD1 (6 bases). The germline gives CDR1 MNHEY, CDR2 SMNVEV (reference sequence). V was cut by 5 bases and J by 5 bases, with 15 bases left in between. There are 15 residues in the CDR3. For the CDR3, the DNA is TGTGCCAGCAGTCAAGGGGCAGGGGTGACCGGGGAGCTGTTTTTT. It translates to CASSQGAGVTGELFF.

The table lists this clone with a few counts. The chain has TRBV5-1 and TRBJ1-1; D ambiguous. Trimming pared 4 bases from V and 9 bases from J, leaving 10 bases between. There are 11 residues in the CDR3. Germline lookup yields CDR1 SGHRS and CDR2 YFSETQ. In nucleotides, the CDR3 is TGCGCCAGCAGCGTCCAGGAAAAAGCTTTCTTT. It translates to CASSVQEKAFF.

This clone came up a few times. The chain couples TRBV5-1 to TRBJ2-3, with D maybe TRBD1 (6 bases). Looked up from germline, CDR1 is SGHRS and CDR2 is YFSETQ. Trimming pared 7 bases from V and 2 bases from J, leaving 17 bases between. This CDR3 spans 15 amino acids. The CDR3 nucleotides read TGCGCCAGCTTGGAAGGGGGTGAGCCCACAGATACGCAGTATTTT. Amino acids: CASLEGGEPTDTQYF.

The CDR3 region has the DNA TGTGCCAGCAGTGAAGGGGGCTATCCAGATACGCAGTATTTT. This sequence encodes CASSEGGYPDTQYF. This chain links TRBV6-1 with TRBJ2-3; weak D call: TRBD1 (5 bases). Between the trimmed V and J ends, which lost 1 base and 4 bases, there was a span of 9 bases. This CDR3 has 14 residues. Germline CDR1 is MNHNS and CDR2 is SASEGT.

DNA for the CDR3: TGTGCCAGCAGCCCTAGCGGTGGGGGACCTCACGAGCAGTACTTC. Its translation is CASSPSGGGPHEQYF. The gene calls are TRBV7-9 and TRBJ2-7; 7 nucleotides align to TRBD2. CDR3 length: 15 amino acids. Germline V gene data show CDR1 as SEHNR and CDR2 as FQNEAQ (reference sequence). Unmatched junction bases numbered 12, after V lost 5 bases and J lost 5 bases.

V usage is TRBV5-1 and J usage is TRBJ2-7; D possibly corresponds to TRBD1 (6 bases). Germline values: CDR1 SGHRS, CDR2 YFSETQ. CDR3 length equals 14 residues. V was cut by 3 bases and J by 3 bases, with 13 bases left in between. CDR3 in DNA: TGCGCCAGCAGCTCGGACAGTTTAGACTACGAGCAGTACTTC. Its protein product is CASSSDSLDYEQYF.

The J gene is TRBJ2-7, the V gene TRBV11-2; TRBD1 is a possible D gene (5 bases). Trimming shortened V by 8 bases and J by 1 base, and 9 bases separated the two germline ends. The germline gives CDR1 SGHAT, CDR2 FQNNGV. The CDR3 has 12 residues. The CDR3 nucleotides read TGTGCCAGCGGCTCAGGGTCCTACGAGCAGTACTTC. Protein product: CASGSGSYEQYF. Variable domain in full (rest from reference TRBV11-2 and TRBJ2-7): EAGVAQSPRYKIIEKRQSVAFWCNPISGHATLYWYQQILGQGPKLLIQFQNNGVVDDSQLPKDRFSAERLKGVDSTLKIQPAKLEDSAVYLCASGSGSYEQYFGPGTRLTVT.

The rearrangement links TRBV9 to TRBJ2-7; 9 nucleotides align to TRBD1. Per the germline V gene, CDR1 is SGDLS and CDR2 is YYNGEE. The CDR3 runs 15 residues. The V and J ends lost 3 bases and 6 bases, in that order; junction bases with no gene match: 10. The CDR3 DNA reads TGTGCCAGCAGCGCCGGGACAGGGCCCCAAAGCGAGCAGTACTTC. The encoded protein is CASSAGTGPQSEQYF.

J is TRBJ2-3 and V is TRBV7-8; D perhaps matches TRBD2 (6 bases). Trimming left V 4 bases short and J 3 bases short, with 11 bases between. The CDR3 is made up of 14 amino acids. The germline gives CDR1 SGHVS, CDR2 FQNEAQ. In DNA form, the CDR3 reads TGTGCCAGCAGCTCCTCTGGACTAACAGATACGCAGTATTTT. It specifies CASSSSGLTDTQYF.

V usage is TRBV2 and J usage is TRBJ2-1; D is possibly TRBD1 (5 bases). From germline, CDR1 is SNHLY and CDR2 FYNNEI. The CDR3 spans 12 residues. V lost 2 bases and J 7 bases, leaving 6 bases between the germline ends. The CDR3 sequence is CASSERGNEQFF. In DNA, the CDR3 is TGTGCCAGCAGTGAAAGGGGAAATGAGCAGTTCTTC. Complete variable domain (other parts from reference TRBV2 and TRBJ2-1): EPEVTQTPSHQVTQMGQEVILRCVPISNHLYFYWYRQILGQKVEFLVSFYNNEISEKSEIFDDQFSVERPDGSNFTLKIRSTKLEDSAMYFCASSERGNEQFFGPGTRLTVL.

V usage is TRBV2 and J usage is TRBJ1-3, with a weak D call TRBD1 (6 bases). Trimming cost V 8 bases and J 0 bases, with 14 bases left between them. CDR1 is SNHLY and CDR2 is FYNNEI in the germline V gene. This CDR3 comprises 15 residues. The CDR3 coding sequence is TGTGCCAGCGGGCAGGGGAAGGCCTCTGGAAACACCATATATTTT. It yields the protein CASGQGKASGNTIYF.

The chain employs TRBV7-9 and TRBJ2-5; TRBD1 matches at 8 bases. This CDR3 spans 14 amino acids. CDR1 is SEHNR and CDR2 is FQNEAQ in the germline V gene (reference sequence). The ends lost 4 bases at V and 7 bases at J; junction bases unmatched: 8. This CDR3 reads CASSSTTGDGTQYF. In nucleotides, the CDR3 is TGTGCCAGCAGCTCCACGACAGGGGACGGGACCCAGTACTTC.